The rows below give T cell receptor beta chains drawn from one sample of a study of PD-1 blockade in classical Hodgkin lymphoma. Produced via immunoSEQ multiplex PCR; TCRdb's table is partial and in-frame only. The sample holds 45,000 to 55,000 clones, roughly 80% seen once. The material was peripheral blood mononuclear cells (PBMCs), obtained at baseline. These receptors were collected from a human donor with classical Hodgkin lymphoma. CDR3s include the opening cysteine and the closing phenylalanine or tryptophan. Each record gives: clone size, V gene, J gene, D gene, CDR3 DNA, CDR3 protein. The D gene is left open where the match is weak. Clone size appears in some rows only: once, few, many, or a class for an expanded clone.

abundance: NA
v_gene: TRBV5-4
j_gene: TRBJ2-1
d_gene: NA
CDR3nt: TGTGCCAGCAGCTTGGGAGGCGGAAGCTCCTACAATGAGCAGTTCTTC
CDR3aa: CASSLGGGSSYNEQFF

abundance: NA
v_gene: TRBV9
j_gene: TRBJ2-1
d_gene: NA
CDR3nt: TGTGCCAGCAGCGTAACCCTAGCTTTGAATGAGCAGTTCTTC
CDR3aa: CASSVTLALNEQFF

abundance: NA
v_gene: TRBV19
j_gene: TRBJ1-5
d_gene: NA
CDR3nt: TGTGCCAGTAGGACGGGCCACCAGCCCCAGCATTTT
CDR3aa: CASRTGHQPQHF

abundance: NA
v_gene: TRBV7-2
j_gene: TRBJ1-2
d_gene: NA
CDR3nt: TGTGCCAGCAGCCTCCAACAGGGTGTAACGGACTATGGCTACACCTTC
CDR3aa: CASSLQQGVTDYGYTF

abundance: NA
v_gene: TRBV11-3
j_gene: TRBJ1-1
d_gene: TRBD1
CDR3nt: TGTGCCAGCAGGAAAAGACAGGGGAACACTGAAGCTTTCTTT
CDR3aa: CASRKRQGNTEAFF

abundance: NA
v_gene: TRBV10-2
j_gene: TRBJ2-1
d_gene: NA
CDR3nt: TGCGCCAGCAGTGAGTCACGGGGGACACTGGGTAAGCAGTTCTTC
CDR3aa: CASSESRGTLGKQFF

abundance: NA
v_gene: TRBV6-5
j_gene: TRBJ1-2
d_gene: NA
CDR3nt: TGTGCCAGCAGTTACGGACAGTTTAGCGGCTACACCTTC
CDR3aa: CASSYGQFSGYTF

abundance: NA
v_gene: TRBV27
j_gene: TRBJ1-5
d_gene: TRBD1
CDR3nt: TGTGCCAGCAGCCTCCAGGGGGCGATTCAGCCCCAGCATTTT
CDR3aa: CASSLQGAIQPQHF

abundance: NA
v_gene: TRBV30
j_gene: TRBJ1-5
d_gene: NA
CDR3nt: TGTGCCTGGAGTGAGGACAGCAATCAGCCCCAGCATTTT
CDR3aa: CAWSEDSNQPQHF

abundance: NA
v_gene: TRBV7-3
j_gene: TRBJ2-1
d_gene: NA
CDR3nt: TGTGCCAGCAGCCGGCGGGAAGCCTACAATGAGCAGTTCTTC
CDR3aa: CASSRREAYNEQFF

abundance: NA
v_gene: TRBV7-9
j_gene: TRBJ2-5
d_gene: NA
CDR3nt: TGTGCCAGCAGCTCCCGGGTGGGCCTACAAGAGACCCAGTACTTC
CDR3aa: CASSSRVGLQETQYF

abundance: few
v_gene: TRBV10-3
j_gene: TRBJ1-5
d_gene: NA
CDR3nt: TGTGCCATCAGTGGGTCAGGGGAGGGTCAGCCCCAGCATTTT
CDR3aa: CAISGSGEGQPQHF

abundance: NA
v_gene: TRBV5-4
j_gene: TRBJ1-1
d_gene: NA
CDR3nt: TGTGCCAGCAGACTCGACGGTGCCTTCACTGAAGCTTTCTTT
CDR3aa: CASRLDGAFTEAFF

abundance: NA
v_gene: TRBV7-6
j_gene: TRBJ2-3
d_gene: TRBD2
CDR3nt: TGTGCCAGCAGGCCAATGGGGACTACGAACACAGATACGCAGTATTTT
CDR3aa: CASRPMGTTNTDTQYF

abundance: few
v_gene: TRBV4-3
j_gene: TRBJ1-2
d_gene: NA
CDR3nt: TGCGCCAGCAGCCAAGATTCGGCCAGCCCCTTGGGTGGCTACACCTTC
CDR3aa: CASSQDSASPLGGYTF

abundance: NA
v_gene: TRBV29-1
j_gene: TRBJ2-1
d_gene: TRBD2
CDR3nt: TGCAGCGTCGGGGGACTAGCGGGAGGGGTAGCTCTCTCCTACAATGAGCAGTTCTTC
CDR3aa: CSVGGLAGGVALSYNEQFF

abundance: NA
v_gene: TRBV7-9
j_gene: TRBJ2-5
d_gene: TRBD2
CDR3nt: TGTGCCAGCAGCTTTTGGGGCATAAGGCTAGCGGGTGAAGAGACCCAGTACTTC
CDR3aa: CASSFWGIRLAGEETQYF

abundance: once
v_gene: TRBV30
j_gene: TRBJ2-1
d_gene: NA
CDR3nt: TGTGCCTGGAGCCTGGACTACCCTCCCAATGAGCAGTTCTTC
CDR3aa: CAWSLDYPPNEQFF

abundance: NA
v_gene: TRBV15
j_gene: TRBJ1-5
d_gene: NA
CDR3nt: TGTGCCACCAGCAGGACAGGTAGCAATCAGCCCCAGCATTTT
CDR3aa: CATSRTGSNQPQHF

abundance: NA
v_gene: TRBV30
j_gene: TRBJ2-3
d_gene: NA
CDR3nt: TGTGCCTGGAGTGTTGGCGGGTACACAGATACGCAGTATTTT
CDR3aa: CAWSVGGYTDTQYF

abundance: few
v_gene: TRBV7-2
j_gene: TRBJ2-2
d_gene: NA
CDR3nt: TGTGCCAGCAACCGTCTGGGTGGCACCGGGGAGCTGTTTTTT
CDR3aa: CASNRLGGTGELFF

abundance: NA
v_gene: TRBV7-2
j_gene: TRBJ2-2
d_gene: NA
CDR3nt: TGTGCCAGCAGCTTAGTTTTGGACGGGGAGCTGTTTTTT
CDR3aa: CASSLVLDGELFF

abundance: NA
v_gene: TRBV11-2
j_gene: TRBJ2-7
d_gene: TRBD2
CDR3nt: TGTGCCAGCAGCCGGGGGGACTCAAATTCCTACGAGCAGTACTTC
CDR3aa: CASSRGDSNSYEQYF

abundance: NA
v_gene: TRBV5-1
j_gene: TRBJ2-1
d_gene: NA
CDR3nt: TGCGCCAGCAGTTCAGGAAAGGGGGGATTAAACAATGAGCAGTTCTTC
CDR3aa: CASSSGKGGLNNEQFF

abundance: NA
v_gene: TRBV29-1
j_gene: TRBJ2-5
d_gene: TRBD1
CDR3nt: TGCAGCGCCCCGGCCCTGGACAGGGTCAAGACCCAGTACTTC
CDR3aa: CSAPALDRVKTQYF

abundance: NA
v_gene: TRBV19
j_gene: TRBJ1-1
d_gene: TRBD1
CDR3nt: TGTGCCAGTAGTATGGGACAGGGAAGGGGCACTGAAGCTTTCTTT
CDR3aa: CASSMGQGRGTEAFF

abundance: NA
v_gene: TRBV5-6
j_gene: TRBJ1-5
d_gene: NA
CDR3nt: TGTGCCAGCAGCTTGTTGGGGGCCAATCAGCCCCAGCATTTT
CDR3aa: CASSLLGANQPQHF

abundance: once
v_gene: TRBV7-2
j_gene: TRBJ1-5
d_gene: TRBD1
CDR3nt: TGTGCCAGCAGCGGGTCCCCAAGGGACAGGGCCAATCAGCCCCAGCATTTT
CDR3aa: CASSGSPRDRANQPQHF

abundance: NA
v_gene: TRBV10-3
j_gene: TRBJ2-2
d_gene: NA
CDR3nt: TGTGCCATCAGTGAGGTTAGCAAGGAGCTGTTTTTT
CDR3aa: CAISEVSKELFF

abundance: NA
v_gene: TRBV5-6
j_gene: TRBJ1-1
d_gene: NA
CDR3nt: TGTGCCAGCAGCTTGGACTGGAACACTGAAGCTTTCTTT
CDR3aa: CASSLDWNTEAFF

abundance: few
v_gene: TRBV19
j_gene: TRBJ1-5
d_gene: NA
CDR3nt: TGTGCCAGTAGTATAAGGGACGGGTTGGGCAATCAGCCCCAGCATTTT
CDR3aa: CASSIRDGLGNQPQHF

abundance: NA
v_gene: TRBV4-1
j_gene: TRBJ2-1
d_gene: NA
CDR3nt: TGCGCCAGCAGCCAAGATTACAGCAGCTACAATGAGCAGTTCTTC
CDR3aa: CASSQDYSSYNEQFF

abundance: NA
v_gene: TRBV6-6
j_gene: TRBJ2-7
d_gene: NA
CDR3nt: TGTGCCAGCAGCACCGACCCAACCTACGACGAGCAGTACTTC
CDR3aa: CASSTDPTYDEQYF

abundance: NA
v_gene: TRBV11-3
j_gene: TRBJ2-5
d_gene: TRBD1
CDR3nt: TGTGCCAGCAGCTTGGACGACAGGGCAGAGACCCAGTACTTC
CDR3aa: CASSLDDRAETQYF

abundance: NA
v_gene: TRBV7-9
j_gene: TRBJ2-7
d_gene: NA
CDR3nt: TGTGCCAGCATTCGGACTGGGTCCTACGAGCAGTACTTC
CDR3aa: CASIRTGSYEQYF

abundance: NA
v_gene: TRBV4-1
j_gene: TRBJ1-5
d_gene: NA
CDR3nt: TGCGCCAGCAGCCAAGATAGTGGGGGGAATCAGCCCCAGCATTTT
CDR3aa: CASSQDSGGNQPQHF

abundance: once
v_gene: TRBV27
j_gene: TRBJ2-5
d_gene: NA
CDR3nt: TGTGCCAGCATGACGGCCCTTTCGACCCAGTACTTC
CDR3aa: CASMTALSTQYF

abundance: NA
v_gene: TRBV4-3
j_gene: TRBJ2-1
d_gene: TRBD1
CDR3nt: TGCGCCAGCAGCCAACCGGGACAGAGAGAAAATGAGCAGTTCTTC
CDR3aa: CASSQPGQRENEQFF

abundance: NA
v_gene: TRBV29-1
j_gene: TRBJ2-1
d_gene: NA
CDR3nt: TGCAGCGTTGGAGACCGCTACAATGAGCAGTTCTTC
CDR3aa: CSVGDRYNEQFF

abundance: NA
v_gene: TRBV10-3
j_gene: TRBJ2-7
d_gene: TRBD2
CDR3nt: TGTGCCATCAGTGAGACTGCGGGAGTGGGATACGAGCAGTACTTC
CDR3aa: CAISETAGVGYEQYF

abundance: NA
v_gene: TRBV9
j_gene: TRBJ2-1
d_gene: TRBD2
CDR3nt: TGTGCCAGCAGCACCCACAAGACTAGCGGGAGCCCTTTCAATAACAATGAGCAGTTCTTC
CDR3aa: CASSTHKTSGSPFNNNEQFF

abundance: few
v_gene: TRBV19
j_gene: TRBJ2-3
d_gene: NA
CDR3nt: TGTGCCAGTGGTCCTGAGGAAGATACGCAGTATTTT
CDR3aa: CASGPEEDTQYF

abundance: NA
v_gene: TRBV29-1
j_gene: TRBJ1-1
d_gene: NA
CDR3nt: TGCAGCGTTGATACCCCTGGGGGCGTAGCTTTCTTT
CDR3aa: CSVDTPGGVAFF

abundance: NA
v_gene: TRBV25-1
j_gene: TRBJ2-5
d_gene: TRBD2
CDR3nt: TGTGCCAGCAGTGGCGGGGGACTAGCCTTCGCGGAGACCCAGTACTTC
CDR3aa: CASSGGGLAFAETQYF

abundance: NA
v_gene: TRBV5-1
j_gene: TRBJ2-1
d_gene: NA
CDR3nt: TGCGCCAGCAGCGTTGACAGGAGCCCCTACAATGAGCAGTTCTTC
CDR3aa: CASSVDRSPYNEQFF

abundance: NA
v_gene: TRBV7-9
j_gene: TRBJ2-3
d_gene: TRBD2
CDR3nt: TGTGCCAGCAGCTTGAGGGGAAGCGGGAGGGTCACAGATACGCAGTATTTT
CDR3aa: CASSLRGSGRVTDTQYF

abundance: NA
v_gene: TRBV7-9
j_gene: TRBJ2-6
d_gene: NA
CDR3nt: TGTGCCAGCTCAACGACAAGGACCGGGGCCAACGTCCTGACTTTC
CDR3aa: CASSTTRTGANVLTF

abundance: NA
v_gene: TRBV9
j_gene: TRBJ2-3
d_gene: NA
CDR3nt: TGTGCCAGCAGCGTAGCACCCGGCACCACAGATACGCAGTATTTT
CDR3aa: CASSVAPGTTDTQYF

abundance: NA
v_gene: TRBV11-3
j_gene: TRBJ1-2
d_gene: TRBD1
CDR3nt: TGTGCCAGCAGCTTAGCCGGGACAGGGGGGGACTATGGCTACACCTTC
CDR3aa: CASSLAGTGGDYGYTF

abundance: NA
v_gene: TRBV18
j_gene: TRBJ2-1
d_gene: TRBD2
CDR3nt: TGTGCCAGCTCACCACTTCCGGGACTAGCGGGTGGCAATGAGCAGTTCTTC
CDR3aa: CASSPLPGLAGGNEQFF

abundance: NA
v_gene: TRBV29-1
j_gene: TRBJ2-1
d_gene: NA
CDR3nt: TGCAGCGTTGAATTCGACAGCTCCTACAATGAGCAGTTCTTC
CDR3aa: CSVEFDSSYNEQFF

abundance: few
v_gene: TRBV19
j_gene: TRBJ1-2
d_gene: TRBD1
CDR3nt: TGTGCCAGTAGTCCAACGGGACAGTTGAGCGGCTACACCTTC
CDR3aa: CASSPTGQLSGYTF

abundance: NA
v_gene: TRBV5-4
j_gene: TRBJ1-1
d_gene: NA
CDR3nt: TGTGCCAGCAGCTACTCTGGCGGGACTGAAGCTTTCTTT
CDR3aa: CASSYSGGTEAFF

abundance: NA
v_gene: TRBV6-1
j_gene: TRBJ1-5
d_gene: NA
CDR3nt: TGTGCCAGTTCCGGACAGTTGTTTAATCAGCCCCAGCATTTT
CDR3aa: CASSGQLFNQPQHF

abundance: NA
v_gene: TRBV7-2
j_gene: TRBJ1-1
d_gene: TRBD1
CDR3nt: TGTGCCAGCAGCCGACAGGGAAACACTGAAGCTTTCTTT
CDR3aa: CASSRQGNTEAFF

abundance: NA
v_gene: TRBV15
j_gene: TRBJ2-1
d_gene: NA
CDR3nt: TGTGCCACCAGCAGAGGGGCGGAGAGTGCGTTCGTTTTTTACAATGAGCAGTTCTTC
CDR3aa: CATSRGAESAFVFYNEQFF

abundance: NA
v_gene: TRBV10-3
j_gene: TRBJ2-6
d_gene: TRBD1
CDR3nt: TGTGCCATCTCTGGGACAGGGGATCCCTCTGGGGCCAACGTCCTGACTTTC
CDR3aa: CAISGTGDPSGANVLTF

abundance: NA
v_gene: TRBV5-1
j_gene: TRBJ2-1
d_gene: NA
CDR3nt: TGCGCCAGCAGCCCCCAGCTAGCGTGGGAAGACAATGAGCAGTTCTTC
CDR3aa: CASSPQLAWEDNEQFF

abundance: NA
v_gene: TRBV29-1
j_gene: TRBJ1-3
d_gene: NA
CDR3nt: TGCAGCGTTAACTCTGGAAACACCATATATTTT
CDR3aa: CSVNSGNTIYF